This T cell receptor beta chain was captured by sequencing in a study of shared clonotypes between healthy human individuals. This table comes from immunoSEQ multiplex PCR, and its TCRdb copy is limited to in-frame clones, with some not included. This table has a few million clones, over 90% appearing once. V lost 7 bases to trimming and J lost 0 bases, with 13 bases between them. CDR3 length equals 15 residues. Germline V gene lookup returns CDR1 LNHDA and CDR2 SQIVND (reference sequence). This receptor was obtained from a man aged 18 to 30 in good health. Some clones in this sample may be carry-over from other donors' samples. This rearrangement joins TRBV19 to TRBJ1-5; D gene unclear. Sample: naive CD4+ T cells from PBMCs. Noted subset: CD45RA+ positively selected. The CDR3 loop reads CASNLSQDSNQPQHF. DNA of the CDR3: TGTGCCAGTAATCTCTCCCAGGATAGCAATCAGCCCCAGCATTTT.